The 24 T cell receptor beta chains in this list originate from one sample, sequenced in a study of blood T cell repertoires in COVID-19. TCRdb's copy holds only in-frame clones and misses some; the assay was immunoSEQ multiplex PCR. The sample records 80,000 to 95,000 clones, 80% to 90% being singletons. Sequencing was done on a sample of peripheral blood. These receptors came from a man aged 50-59 years with active or convalescent COVID-19.

This clone was seen a handful of times. The rearrangement uses TRBV2 and TRBJ1-5; the D is unclear. Looked up from germline, CDR1 is SNHLY and CDR2 is FYNNEI. The CDR3 extends over 12 amino acids. Trimming pared 8 bases from V and 5 bases from J, leaving 10 bases between. Written as DNA, the CDR3 is TGTGCCAGCGGGAGGGAAGATCAGCCCCAGCATTTT. Residues: CASGREDQPQHF. Looking up the rest from reference TRBV2 and TRBJ1-5 gives the full variable domain: EPEVTQTPSHQVTQMGQEVILRCVPISNHLYFYWYRQILGQKVEFLVSFYNNEISEKSEIFDDQFSVERPDGSNFTLKIRSTKLEDSAMYFCASGREDQPQHFGDGTRLSIL.

The V and J genes are TRBV6-1 and TRBJ1-2, with D possibly matching TRBD1 (6 bases). The CDR3 loop spans 17 amino acids. Trimming removed 6 bases from V and 4 bases from J, with 24 bases in between. Germline values: CDR1 MNHNS, CDR2 SASEGT. The CDR3 loop is CASSETPRAGATYGYTF. The CDR3 region has the DNA TGTGCCAGCAGCGAAACCCCAAGGGCAGGGGCCACCTATGGCTACACCTTC.

This clone has only a few counts. The genes are TRBV19 and TRBJ1-5; tentatively, D is TRBD1 (5 bases). Between the trimmed V and J ends, which lost 4 bases and 0 bases, there was a span of 13 bases. The CDR3 is made up of 16 amino acids. Per germline, CDR1 LNHDA and CDR2 SQIVND (reference sequence). This CDR3 reads CASSNGHEYSNQPQHF. The CDR3 DNA reads as TGTGCCAGTAGTAATGGACATGAGTATAGCAATCAGCCCCAGCATTTT. The full variable domain, its missing parts supplied by reference TRBV19 and TRBJ1-5, is DGGITQSPKYLFRKEGQNVTLSCEQNLNHDAMYWYRQDPGQGLRLIYYSQIVNDFQKGDIAEGYSVSREKKESFPLTVTSAQKNPTAFYLCASSNGHEYSNQPQHFGDGTRLSIL.

This rearrangement joins TRBV7-2 to TRBJ2-7; tentatively, D is TRBD1 (6 bases). V gave up 5 bases and J gave up 4 bases, with 15 bases separating them. The CDR3 consists of 14 residues. Germline V gene lookup returns CDR1 SGHTA and CDR2 FQGNSA. The CDR3 bases are TGTGCCAGCAGCGACAACAGGGTTCGATACGAGCAGTACTTC. Translated, it gives CASSDNRVRYEQYF. The complete variable domain, with remaining parts taken from reference TRBV7-2 and TRBJ2-7, reads GAGVSQSPSNKVTEKGKDVELRCDPISGHTALYWYRQSLGQGLEFLIYFQGNSAPDKSGLPSDRFSAERTGGSVSTLTIQRTQQEDSAVYLCASSDNRVRYEQYFGPGTRLTVT.

The rearrangement links TRBV24-1 to TRBJ2-5; D is undetermined. Germline CDR1 KGHDR, CDR2 SFDVKD. This CDR3 region has 14 residues. Between the trimmed V and J ends, which lost 2 bases and 7 bases, there was a span of 13 bases. The DNA of the CDR3 is TGTGCCACCAGTGATTATGAGCCCCCAGGGACCCAGTACTTC. Translation gives CATSDYEPPGTQYF.

V and J are TRBV5-1 and TRBJ2-7; TRBD2 matches 11 bases. The CDR3 spans 19 residues. V lost 0 bases and J lost 3; bases outside the gene matches: 14. Germline V gene data show CDR1 as SGHRS and CDR2 as YFSETQ. The CDR3 sequence is CASSLGSGPTSGSFYEQYF. For the CDR3, the DNA is TGCGCCAGCAGCTTGGGGTCCGGGCCTACTAGCGGGAGTTTCTACGAGCAGTACTTC.

The chain employs TRBV2 and TRBJ2-7, with TRBD2 matching over 9 bases. V dropped 4 bases and J dropped 7; count of bases not matched to a gene: 17. CDR1 is SNHLY, CDR2 FYNNEI, per germline. CDR3 length equals 17 residues. CDR3 in amino acids: CASSALPTSGRVWEQYF. The CDR3 nucleotides are TGTGCCAGCAGTGCCTTACCGACTAGCGGCCGAGTTTGGGAGCAGTACTTC. Full variable domain (remainder filled in from reference TRBV2 and TRBJ2-7): EPEVTQTPSHQVTQMGQEVILRCVPISNHLYFYWYRQILGQKVEFLVSFYNNEISEKSEIFDDQFSVERPDGSNFTLKIRSTKLEDSAMYFCASSALPTSGRVWEQYFGPGTRLTVT.

This clone has ten or more counts. The chain carries TRBV28 and TRBJ2-7, with 7 positions matching TRBD1. The germline gives CDR1 MDHEN, CDR2 SYDVKM. The CDR3 is 13 residues long. The junction had 0 bases not matched to a gene; V was cut back by 2 bases and J by 2 bases. CDR3 in DNA: TGTGCCAGCAGTTTACAGGGGGCCTACGAGCAGTACTTC. It encodes CASSLQGAYEQYF.

In this sample, this clone turned up a few times. The chain joins TRBV11-2 to TRBJ1-2; D remains unclear. The germline CDR1 and CDR2 sequences are SGHAT and FQNNGV. This CDR3 has 13 residues. V lost 0 bases and J lost 6, with 8 bases in between. CDR3 sequence (DNA): TGTGCCAGCAGCTTAGATCGGAGTAATGGCTACACCTTC. Translation gives CASSLDRSNGYTF.

The rearrangement uses TRBV9 and TRBJ1-1, with 8 bases fitting TRBD1. Germline CDR1 is SGDLS and CDR2 is YYNGEE. The V and J ends lost 4 bases and 11 bases, in that order; junction bases with no gene match: 10. CDR3 length: 13 residues. The CDR3 loop reads CASSPQGARTAFF. The CDR3 coding sequence is TGTGCCAGCAGCCCGCAGGGGGCACGAACGGCTTTCTTT.

The chain joins TRBV5-4 to TRBJ1-1; D call uncertain. The CDR3 runs to 12 residues. Germline V gives CDR1 SGHNT, CDR2 YYREEE (reference sequence). The germline V and J ends were trimmed by 5 bases and 0 bases, with 5 bases remaining between them. In DNA, the CDR3 is TGTGCCAGCAGTGAGATGAACACTGAAGCTTTCTTT. This codes for CASSEMNTEAFF.

The chain recombines TRBV28 with TRBJ2-7; 7 bases are shared with TRBD1. CDR1 and CDR2 (germline): MDHEN, SYDVKM. The CDR3 has 14 residues. Trimming at V came to 7 bases and at J to 7 bases, leaving 13 bases not matched to a gene. CDR3 sequence reads: CASNFNRDRTEQYF. For the CDR3, the DNA is TGTGCCAGCAATTTCAACCGGGACAGAACAGAGCAGTACTTC.

This clone was detected a few times. The V call is TRBV4-3, the J call TRBJ2-7; possibly TRBD1 for D (6 bases). The germline V gene encodes CDR1 LGHNA and CDR2 YSLEER. Trimming left V 4 bases short and J 2 bases short, with 12 bases between. The CDR3 spans 14 residues. This CDR3 is CASSRVDRTYEQYF. The CDR3 coding sequence is TGCGCCAGCAGCCGAGTAGACAGGACCTACGAGCAGTACTTC.

This clone turned up a few times. This CDR3 is CASSQESWGDSEAFF. CDR3 nucleotides: TGTGCCAGCAGCCAAGAAAGTTGGGGGGACTCTGAAGCTTTCTTT. The rearrangement uses TRBV14 and TRBJ1-1; tentative D call: TRBD1 (5 bases). V dropped 0 bases and J dropped 6 bases, with 14 bases sitting between them. This CDR3 region has 15 residues. Per the germline V gene, CDR1 is SGHDN and CDR2 is FVKESK.

The chain combines TRBV4-3 with TRBJ1-6, with D possibly TRBD1 on 6 matching bases. Germline values: CDR1 LGHNA, CDR2 YSLEER. V lost 4 bases to trimming and J lost 7 bases, with 14 bases between them. The CDR3 is made up of 15 amino acids. Here the CDR3 DNA reads TGCGCCAGCAGCCGATCCGGGACATACAATTCACCCCTCCACTTT. As protein: CASSRSGTYNSPLHF.

The gene calls are TRBV18 and TRBJ1-1; TRBD1 matches 8 bases. Germline CDR1 reads KGHSH; CDR2 reads LQKENI. The V gene end was trimmed by 3 bases and the J gene end by 6 bases; junction bases not matched to a gene: 12. The CDR3 is 16 residues long. CDR3 residues: CASSPREDRVGAEAFF. The DNA for the CDR3 is TGTGCCAGCTCACCTAGGGAGGACAGGGTGGGGGCTGAAGCTTTCTTT. The whole variable domain, remainder taken from reference TRBV18 and TRBJ1-1, is NAGVMQNPRHLVRRRGQEARLRCSPMKGHSHVYWYRQLPEEGLKFMVYLQKENIIDESGMPKERFSAEFPKEGPSILRIQQVVRGDSAAYFCASSPREDRVGAEAFFGQGTRLTVV.

The chain uses TRBV9 and TRBJ2-1; D is undetermined. The CDR3 is 15 residues long. V was pared by 0 bases and J by 0 bases, with 7 bases between. CDR1 is SGDLS, CDR2 YYNGEE, per germline. The CDR3 sequence is CASSVGVSSYNEQFF. The CDR3 DNA is TGTGCCAGCAGCGTAGGCGTAAGCTCCTACAATGAGCAGTTCTTC. Based on the CDR3 plus reference TRBV9 and TRBJ2-1, the full variable domain is DSGVTQTPKHLITATGQRVTLRCSPRSGDLSVYWYQQSLDQGLQFLIQYYNGEERAKGNILERFSAQQFPDLHSELNLSSLELGDSALYFCASSVGVSSYNEQFFGPGTRLTVL.

The chain is built from TRBV5-1 and TRBJ1-1; tentatively, D is TRBD1 (6 bases). Between the trimmed V and J ends, which lost 0 bases and 7 bases, there was a span of 13 bases. The CDR3 consists of 14 residues. CDR1 and CDR2 (germline): SGHRS, YFSETQ. CDR3 coding DNA: TGCGCCAGCAGCTTGGCAGGACAGTCCCTTGAAGCTTTCTTT. Translation gives CASSLAGQSLEAFF.

The chain combines TRBV14 with TRBJ2-7, with TRBD2 as a possible D gene (5 bases). V shed 2 bases and J shed 4 bases, with 12 bases lying between them. The CDR3 totals 14 residues. Germline CDR1 reads SGHDN; CDR2 reads FVKESK. The CDR3 reads CASSQIPSLYEQYF. DNA for the CDR3: TGTGCCAGCAGCCAAATCCCTAGCCTTTACGAGCAGTACTTC.

This sequence joins TRBV4-3 and TRBJ1-2, with D uncertain. In germline, CDR1 is LGHNA, CDR2 YSLEER. With 0 bases removed from V and 3 bases from J, the gap between germline ends came to 14 bases. The CDR3 length is 16 residues. The CDR3 DNA reads TGCGCCAGCAGCCAAGATCCTAGATTCGGGTACTATGGCTACACCTTC. Translating gives CASSQDPRFGYYGYTF.

In DNA form, the CDR3 reads TGTGCCAGCAGCTTAGGGGACAGGGGGCCGACTAATGAAAAACTGTTTTTT. Protein product: CASSLGDRGPTNEKLFF. This chain uses TRBV7-4 with TRBJ1-4, with 12 positions matching TRBD1. CDR1 and CDR2 from the germline V gene are SGHVT and SQSDAQ. V trimming: 1 base; J trimming: 2 bases; junction bases outside the gene matches: 2. The CDR3 contains 17 residues.

The CDR3 loop reads CASSEEPFQPQHF. The DNA of the CDR3 is TGTGCCAGCAGTGAGGAGCCGTTTCAGCCCCAGCATTTT. The rearrangement joins TRBV6-4 to TRBJ1-5, with D unresolved. This CDR3 region has 13 residues. V gave up 3 bases and J gave up 6 bases, with 9 bases separating them. The germline CDR1 and CDR2 sequences are MRHNA and SNTAGT.

This rearrangement joins TRBV12-5 to TRBJ2-3, with TRBD2 matching over 10 bases. V lost 1 base to trimming and J lost 0 bases; unmatched junction nucleotides: 7. CDR1 LGHNT and CDR2 FRNRAP come from the germline V gene. This CDR3 spans 18 amino acids. In nucleotides, the CDR3 is TGTGCTAGTGGTTTGGGTAGCGGGGGGATACCTAGCACAGATACGCAGTATTTT. It yields the protein CASGLGSGGIPSTDTQYF.

The J gene is TRBJ2-5, the V gene TRBV7-2; D possibly corresponds to TRBD1 (5 bases). The CDR3 extends over 13 amino acids. V lost 3 bases and J lost 8, with 13 bases in between. Germline loops: CDR1 SGHTA, CDR2 FQGNSA. The DNA of the CDR3 is TGTGCCAGCAGCTTGGAAGGGGATACAACCCAGTACTTC. Its translation: CASSLEGDTTQYF.